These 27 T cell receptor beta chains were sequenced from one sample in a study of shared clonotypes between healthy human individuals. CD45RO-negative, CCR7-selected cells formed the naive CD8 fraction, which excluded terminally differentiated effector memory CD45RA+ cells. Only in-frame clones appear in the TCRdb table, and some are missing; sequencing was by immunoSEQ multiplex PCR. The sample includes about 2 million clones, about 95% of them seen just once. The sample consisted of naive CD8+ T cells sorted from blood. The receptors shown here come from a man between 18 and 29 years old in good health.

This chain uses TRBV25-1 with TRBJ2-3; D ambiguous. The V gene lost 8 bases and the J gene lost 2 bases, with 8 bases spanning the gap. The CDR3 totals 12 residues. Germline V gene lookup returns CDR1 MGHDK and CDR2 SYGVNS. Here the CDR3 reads CASRSTTDTQYF. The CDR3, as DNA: TGTGCCAGCCGTTCAACCACAGATACGCAGTATTTT.

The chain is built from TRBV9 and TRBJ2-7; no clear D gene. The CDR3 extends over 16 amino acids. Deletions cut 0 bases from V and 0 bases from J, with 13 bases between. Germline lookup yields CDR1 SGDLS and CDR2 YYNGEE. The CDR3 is CASSVGGASSSYEQYF. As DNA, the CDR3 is TGTGCCAGCAGCGTAGGCGGCGCTTCGAGCTCCTACGAGCAGTACTTC.

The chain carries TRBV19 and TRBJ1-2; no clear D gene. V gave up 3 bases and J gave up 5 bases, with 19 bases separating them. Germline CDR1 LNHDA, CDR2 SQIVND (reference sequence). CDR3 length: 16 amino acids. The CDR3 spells CASSILSAMEGYGYTF. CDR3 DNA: TGTGCCAGTAGTATCCTCTCCGCAATGGAGGGTTATGGCTACACCTTC.

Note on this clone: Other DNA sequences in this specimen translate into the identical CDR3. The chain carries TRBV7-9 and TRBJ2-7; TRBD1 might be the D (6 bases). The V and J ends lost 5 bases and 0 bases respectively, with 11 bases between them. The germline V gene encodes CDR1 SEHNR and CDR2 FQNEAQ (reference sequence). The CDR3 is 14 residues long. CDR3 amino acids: CASSPPGVSYEQYF. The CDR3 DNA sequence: TGTGCCAGCAGCCCACCAGGGGTCTCCTACGAGCAGTACTTC. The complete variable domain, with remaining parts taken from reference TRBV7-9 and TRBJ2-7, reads DTGVSQNPRHKITKRGQNVTFRCDPISEHNRLYWYRQTLGQGPEFLTYFQNEAQLEKSRLLSDRFSAERPKGSFSTLEIQRTEQGDSAMYLCASSPPGVSYEQYFGPGTRLTVT.

CDR3 sequence reads: CASSTGPSGRNEQYF. CDR3 nucleotide sequence: TGTGCCAGCAGCACGGGTCCCTCGGGGCGGAACGAGCAGTACTTC. V usage is TRBV5-8 and J usage is TRBJ2-7; D possibly matches TRBD1 or TRBD2 (5 bases each). The CDR3 contains 15 residues. V dropped 4 bases and J dropped 5 bases, with 19 bases sitting between them. Germline values: CDR1 SGHTS, CDR2 YDEGEE.

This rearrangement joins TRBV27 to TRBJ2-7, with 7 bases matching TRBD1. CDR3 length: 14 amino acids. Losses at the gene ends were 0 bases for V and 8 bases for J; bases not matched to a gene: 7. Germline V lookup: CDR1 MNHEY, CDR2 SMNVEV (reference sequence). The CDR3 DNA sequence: TGTGCCAGCAGTTTATCGGGACAAGGGGGCAAGCAGTACTTC. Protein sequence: CASSLSGQGGKQYF.

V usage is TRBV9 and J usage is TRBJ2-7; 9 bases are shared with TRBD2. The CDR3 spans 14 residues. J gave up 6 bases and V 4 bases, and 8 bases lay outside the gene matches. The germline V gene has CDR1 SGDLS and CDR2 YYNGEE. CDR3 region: CASSSSGAKSEQYF. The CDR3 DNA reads TGTGCCAGCAGCTCTAGCGGGGCCAAGAGCGAGCAGTACTTC.

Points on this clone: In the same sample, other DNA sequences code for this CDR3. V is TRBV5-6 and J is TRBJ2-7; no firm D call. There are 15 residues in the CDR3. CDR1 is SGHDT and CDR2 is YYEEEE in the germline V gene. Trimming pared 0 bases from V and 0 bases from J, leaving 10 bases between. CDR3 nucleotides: TGTGCCAGCAGCTTGGCCGGACCGAGCTCCTACGAGCAGTACTTC. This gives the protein CASSLAGPSSYEQYF.

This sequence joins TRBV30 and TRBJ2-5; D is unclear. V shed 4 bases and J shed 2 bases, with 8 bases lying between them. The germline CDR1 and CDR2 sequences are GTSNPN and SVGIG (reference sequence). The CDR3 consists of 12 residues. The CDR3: CAWTPGQETQYF. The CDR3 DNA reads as TGTGCCTGGACCCCTGGGCAAGAGACCCAGTACTTC. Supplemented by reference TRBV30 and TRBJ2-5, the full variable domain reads SQTIHQWPATLVQPVGSPLSLECTVEGTSNPNLYWYRQAAGRGLQLLFYSVGIGQISSEVPQNLSASRPQDRQFILSSKKLLLSDSGFYLCAWTPGQETQYFGPGTRLLVL.

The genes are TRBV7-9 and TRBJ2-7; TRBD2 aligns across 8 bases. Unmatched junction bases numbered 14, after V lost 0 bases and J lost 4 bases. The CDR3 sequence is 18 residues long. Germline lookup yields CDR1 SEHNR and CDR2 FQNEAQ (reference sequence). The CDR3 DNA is TGTGCCAGCAGCTTAGCTGGAGGGGACCCCAGCGGGAGTTACGAGCAGTACTTC. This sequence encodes CASSLAGGDPSGSYEQYF.

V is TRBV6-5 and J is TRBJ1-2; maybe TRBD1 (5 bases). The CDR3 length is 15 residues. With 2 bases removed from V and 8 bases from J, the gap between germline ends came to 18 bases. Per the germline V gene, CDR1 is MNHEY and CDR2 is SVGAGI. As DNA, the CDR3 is TGTGCCAGCAGTTACAGCCGGGGGACGATACGCGGCTACACCTTC. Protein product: CASSYSRGTIRGYTF.

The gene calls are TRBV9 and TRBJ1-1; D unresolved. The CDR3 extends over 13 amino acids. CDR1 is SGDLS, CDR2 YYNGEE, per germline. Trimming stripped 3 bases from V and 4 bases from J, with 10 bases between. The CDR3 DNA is TGTGCCAGCAGCGACCGTGCGGGCACTGAAGCTTTCTTT. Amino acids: CASSDRAGTEAFF.

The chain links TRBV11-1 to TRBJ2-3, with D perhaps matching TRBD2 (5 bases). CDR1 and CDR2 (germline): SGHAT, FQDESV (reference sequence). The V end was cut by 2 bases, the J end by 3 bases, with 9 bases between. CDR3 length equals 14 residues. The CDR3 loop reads CASSLPRETDTQYF. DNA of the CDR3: TGTGCCAGCAGCTTACCGAGGGAGACAGATACGCAGTATTTT. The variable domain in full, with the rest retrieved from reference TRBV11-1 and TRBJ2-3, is EAEVAQSPRYKITEKSQAVAFWCDPISGHATLYWYRQILGQGPELLVQFQDESVVDDSQLPKDRFSAERLKGVDSTLKIQPAELGDSAMYLCASSLPRETDTQYFGPGTRLTVL.

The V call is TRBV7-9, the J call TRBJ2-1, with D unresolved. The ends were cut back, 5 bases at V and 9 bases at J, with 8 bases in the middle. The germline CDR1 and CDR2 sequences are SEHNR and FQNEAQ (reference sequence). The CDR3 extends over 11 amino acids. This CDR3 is CASSPGGEQFF. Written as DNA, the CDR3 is TGTGCCAGCAGCCCCGGTGGTGAGCAGTTCTTC.

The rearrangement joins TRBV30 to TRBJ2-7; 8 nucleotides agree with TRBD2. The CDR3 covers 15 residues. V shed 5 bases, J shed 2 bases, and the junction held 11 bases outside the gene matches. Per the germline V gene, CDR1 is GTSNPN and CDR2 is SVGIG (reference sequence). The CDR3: CAWGAPVAGPYEQYF. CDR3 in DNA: TGTGCCTGGGGTGCCCCCGTAGCGGGACCCTACGAGCAGTACTTC.

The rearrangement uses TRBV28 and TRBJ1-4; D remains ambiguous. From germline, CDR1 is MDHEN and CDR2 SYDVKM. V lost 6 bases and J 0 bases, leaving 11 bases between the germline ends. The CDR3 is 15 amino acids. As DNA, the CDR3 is TGTGCCAGCAGACTGGCCCCGGCAACTAATGAAAAACTGTTTTTT. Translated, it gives CASRLAPATNEKLFF.

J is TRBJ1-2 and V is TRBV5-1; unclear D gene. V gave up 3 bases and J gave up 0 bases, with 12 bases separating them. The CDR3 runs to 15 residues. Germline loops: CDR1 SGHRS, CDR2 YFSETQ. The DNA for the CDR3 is TGCGCCAGCAGCTCCCGTCCAGAAGCTAACTATGGCTACACCTTC. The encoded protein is CASSSRPEANYGYTF.

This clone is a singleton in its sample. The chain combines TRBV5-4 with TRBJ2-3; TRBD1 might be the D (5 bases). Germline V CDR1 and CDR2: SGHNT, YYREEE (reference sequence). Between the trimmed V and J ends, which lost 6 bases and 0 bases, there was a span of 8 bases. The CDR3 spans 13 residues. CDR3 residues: CASNPGSTDTQYF. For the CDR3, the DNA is TGTGCCAGCAACCCAGGGAGCACAGATACGCAGTATTTT. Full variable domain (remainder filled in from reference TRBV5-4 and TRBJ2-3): ETGVTQSPTHLIKTRGQQVTLRCSSQSGHNTVSWYQQALGQGPQFIFQYYREEENGRGNFPPRFSGLQFPNYSSELNVNALELDDSALYLCASNPGSTDTQYFGPGTRLTVL.

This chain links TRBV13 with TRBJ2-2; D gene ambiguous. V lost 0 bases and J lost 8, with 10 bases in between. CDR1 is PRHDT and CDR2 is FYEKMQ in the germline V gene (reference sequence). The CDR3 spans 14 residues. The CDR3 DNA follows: TGTGCCAGCAGCTTAGGACCAGTCGTTGGGGAGCTGTTTTTT. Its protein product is CASSLGPVVGELFF.

Here the CDR3 DNA reads TGTGCCAGCAGTCGTGCAGAGACCCAGTACTTC. As protein: CASSRAETQYF. This sequence joins TRBV7-9 and TRBJ2-5, with D uncertain. CDR1 is SEHNR, CDR2 FQNEAQ, per germline (reference sequence). The CDR3 runs 11 residues. With 6 bases removed from V and 4 bases from J, the gap between germline ends came to 6 bases. Looking up the rest from reference TRBV7-9 and TRBJ2-5 gives the full variable domain: DTGVSQNPRHKITKRGQNVTFRCDPISEHNRLYWYRQTLGQGPEFLTYFQNEAQLEKSRLLSDRFSAERPKGSFSTLEIQRTEQGDSAMYLCASSRAETQYFGPGTRLLVL.

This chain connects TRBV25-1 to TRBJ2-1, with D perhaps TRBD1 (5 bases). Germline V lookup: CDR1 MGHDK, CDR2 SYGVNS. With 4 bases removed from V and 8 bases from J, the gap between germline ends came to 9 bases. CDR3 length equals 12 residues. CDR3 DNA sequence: TGTGCCAGCAGTGGGACATTCCATGAGCAGTTCTTC. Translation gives CASSGTFHEQFF.

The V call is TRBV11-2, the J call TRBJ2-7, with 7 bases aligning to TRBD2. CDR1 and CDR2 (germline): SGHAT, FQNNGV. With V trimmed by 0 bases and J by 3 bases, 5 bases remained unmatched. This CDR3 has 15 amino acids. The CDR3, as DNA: TGTGCCAGCAGCTTAGAGACTAGCCCTTTCTACGAGCAGTACTTC. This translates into CASSLETSPFYEQYF.

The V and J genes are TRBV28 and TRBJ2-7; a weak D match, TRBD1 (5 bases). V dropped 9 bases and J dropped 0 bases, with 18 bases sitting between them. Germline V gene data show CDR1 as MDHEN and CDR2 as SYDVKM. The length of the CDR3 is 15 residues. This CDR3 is CASCLTGSSSYEQYF. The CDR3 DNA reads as TGTGCCAGTTGCCTCACAGGTTCTAGCTCCTACGAGCAGTACTTC.

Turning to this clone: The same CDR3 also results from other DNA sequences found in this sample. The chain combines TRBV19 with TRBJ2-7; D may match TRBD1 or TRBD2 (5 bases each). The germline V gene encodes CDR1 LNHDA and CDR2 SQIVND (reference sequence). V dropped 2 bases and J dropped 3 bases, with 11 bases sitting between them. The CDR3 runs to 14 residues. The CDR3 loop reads CASSIRDGYYEQYF. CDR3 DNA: TGTGCCAGTAGTATACGGGACGGCTACTACGAGCAGTACTTC. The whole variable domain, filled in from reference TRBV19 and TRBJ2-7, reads DGGITQSPKYLFRKEGQNVTLSCEQNLNHDAMYWYRQDPGQGLRLIYYSQIVNDFQKGDIAEGYSVSREKKESFPLTVTSAQKNPTAFYLCASSIRDGYYEQYFGPGTRLTVT.

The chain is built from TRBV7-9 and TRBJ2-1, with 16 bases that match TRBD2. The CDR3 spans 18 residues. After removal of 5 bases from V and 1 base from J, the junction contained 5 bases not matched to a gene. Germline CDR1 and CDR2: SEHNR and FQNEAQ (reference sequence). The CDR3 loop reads CASSGTSGGVLSYNEQFF. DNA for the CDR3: TGTGCCAGCAGCGGGACTAGCGGGGGGGTCCTTTCCTACAATGAGCAGTTCTTC.

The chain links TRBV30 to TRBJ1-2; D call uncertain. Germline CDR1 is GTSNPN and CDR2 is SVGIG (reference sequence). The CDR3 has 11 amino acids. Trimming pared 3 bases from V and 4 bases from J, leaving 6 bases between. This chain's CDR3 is CAWRLAYGYTF. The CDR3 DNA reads TGTGCCTGGAGGCTGGCCTATGGCTACACCTTC.

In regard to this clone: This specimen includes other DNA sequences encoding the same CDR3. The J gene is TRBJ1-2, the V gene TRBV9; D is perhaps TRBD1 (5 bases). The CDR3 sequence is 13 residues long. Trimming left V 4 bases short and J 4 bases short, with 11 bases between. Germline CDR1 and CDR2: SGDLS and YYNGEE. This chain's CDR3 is CASSPTGSYGYTF. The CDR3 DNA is TGTGCCAGCAGCCCCACAGGCTCCTATGGCTACACCTTC. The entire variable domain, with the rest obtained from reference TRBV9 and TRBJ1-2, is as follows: DSGVTQTPKHLITATGQRVTLRCSPRSGDLSVYWYQQSLDQGLQFLIQYYNGEERAKGNILERFSAQQFPDLHSELNLSSLELGDSALYFCASSPTGSYGYTFGSGTRLTVV.